The 10 T cell receptor beta chains below come from one sample, sequenced in a study of CD8 T cells in Susac syndrome. About 0.5 to 1 ug RNA was reverse transcribed with random hexamers. TCRdb used MiXCR to reprocess the immunoSEQ multiplex PCR reads, holding one entry per CDR3 protein. Here the sample spans some 90,000 distinct CDR3 sequences, about 93% being singletons. The source material was CD8+ T cells from PBMCs. The source of these receptors is a human donor in good health.

The rearrangement joins TRBV29-1 to TRBJ2-7; TRBD2 might be the D (7 bases). The CDR3 totals 13 residues. The germline V and J ends were trimmed by 2 bases and 4 bases, with 12 bases remaining between them. Germline V gives CDR1 SQVTM, CDR2 ANQGSEA. CDR3 residues: CSVESGTPYEQYF. The CDR3 bases are TGCAGCGTTGAAAGCGGGACACCGTACGAGCAGTACTTC.

The CDR3 is CASSFPRAETNTGELFF. The CDR3 nucleotides are TGTGCCAGCAGCTTCCCCCGAGCTGAAACGAACACCGGGGAGCTGTTTTTT. The chain carries TRBV13 and TRBJ2-2; no firm D call. Germline CDR1 is PRHDT and CDR2 is FYEKMQ (reference sequence). V lost 3 bases to trimming and J lost 0 bases, with 14 bases between them. This CDR3 comprises 17 residues.

The chain combines TRBV2 with TRBJ2-5, with 13 bases aligning to TRBD2. The CDR3 totals 15 residues. CDR1 SNHLY and CDR2 FYNNEI come from the germline V gene. The V gene end was trimmed by 6 bases and the J gene end by 5 bases; junction bases not matched to a gene: 6. The DNA for the CDR3 is TGTGCCAGCAGCCCGGGACTAGCGGGGATTGAGACCCAGTACTTC. The encoded protein is CASSPGLAGIETQYF.

The genes are TRBV5-1 and TRBJ2-7; TRBD2 matches 11 bases. Germline V gene sequence: CDR1 SGHRS, CDR2 YFSETQ. Unmatched junction bases numbered 10, after V lost 4 bases and J lost 1 base. CDR3 size: 17 residues. Here the CDR3 DNA reads TGCGCCAGCAGCCGCCCGATTAGCGGGGGGGCTTCCTACGAGCAGTACTTC. Protein: CASSRPISGGASYEQYF.

Only one count was recorded for this clonotype. V usage is TRBV20-1 and J usage is TRBJ2-7; either TRBD1 or TRBD2 may fit D (5 bases each). The CDR3 length is 12 residues. V was shortened by 5 bases and J by 1 base, with 9 bases between the two germline ends. Germline CDR1 and CDR2: DFQATT and SNEGSKA (reference sequence). The CDR3 is CSAPWGSYEQYF. The DNA for the CDR3 is TGCAGTGCTCCATGGGGGTCCTACGAGCAGTACTTC.

This chain joins TRBV1 and TRBJ2-5; the table's D call, TRBD2, was not checked against the DNA. TRBV1 is deemed a pseudogene. The CDR3 totals 15 residues. CDR3 amino acids: CTSSPASPLQETQYF. The CDR3 DNA is TGCACCAGCAGCCCTGCTAGCCCTCTCCAAGAGACCCAGTACTTC.

CDR3 nucleotide sequence: TGTGCCAGCAGCGTCTCCGGGACTTTATACAATGAGCAGTTCTTC. Protein product: CASSVSGTLYNEQFF. V is TRBV9 and J is TRBJ2-1; tentatively, D is TRBD2 (6 bases). This CDR3 comprises 15 residues. Germline assignment: CDR1 SGDLS and CDR2 YYNGEE. Trimming cost V 2 bases and J 4 bases, with 13 bases left between them. The complete variable domain, with remaining parts taken from reference TRBV9 and TRBJ2-1, reads DSGVTQTPKHLITATGQRVTLRCSPRSGDLSVYWYQQSLDQGLQFLIQYYNGEERAKGNILERFSAQQFPDLHSELNLSSLELGDSALYFCASSVSGTLYNEQFFGPGTRLTVL.

The sample holds a few counts of this clonotype. V usage is TRBV13 and J usage is TRBJ2-7; D is possibly TRBD2 (5 bases). Between the trimmed V and J ends, which lost 1 base and 5 bases, there was a span of 15 bases. Germline V lookup: CDR1 PRHDT, CDR2 FYEKMQ (reference sequence). This CDR3 contains 15 residues. This chain's CDR3 is CASSLVGGPRDEQYF. The CDR3 DNA reads TGTGCCAGCAGCTTAGTAGGCGGTCCGCGGGACGAGCAGTACTTC.

The chain is built from TRBV2 and TRBJ2-2; 10 bases match TRBD2. The CDR3 sequence is 16 residues long. The V and J ends lost 4 bases and 6 bases, in that order; junction bases with no gene match: 8. CDR1 and CDR2 (germline): SNHLY, FYNNEI. The CDR3 region has the DNA TGTGCCAGCAGTGGAGGAGCGGGGGGGCTCCCCGGGGAGCTGTTTTTT. Amino acid sequence: CASSGGAGGLPGELFF.

This sequence joins TRBV7-6 and TRBJ1-2; D ambiguous. V lost 1 base to trimming and J lost 4 bases, with 7 bases between them. Per the germline V gene, CDR1 is SGHVS and CDR2 is FNYEAQ. The CDR3 totals 13 residues. The CDR3: CASSLGHSYGYTF. For the CDR3, the DNA is TGTGCCAGCAGCTTAGGACATAGCTATGGCTACACCTTC.